Below are 26 T cell receptor beta chains sequenced from a single sample in a study of Ad26.COV2.S vaccination and SARS-CoV-2 variants. Profiled with immunoSEQ multiplex PCR; TCRdb holds only in-frame clones, not every one. The sample records roughly 180,000 clones, 87% being singletons. The input for sequencing was peripheral blood, taken after recovery from COVID-19. The receptor source for this set is a human donor who had recovered from COVID-19.

The chain carries TRBV4-2 and TRBJ2-2, with 10 nucleotides matching TRBD2. The CDR3 extends over 16 amino acids. Per the germline V gene, CDR1 is LGHNA and CDR2 is YNFKEQ. V shed 4 bases, J shed 0 bases, and the junction held 2 bases outside the gene matches. In DNA form, the CDR3 reads TGTGCCAGCAGCCCGCTAGCGGGGGCGAACACCGGGGAGCTGTTTTTT. As protein: CASSPLAGANTGELFF.

V gene TRBV30 combines with J gene TRBJ2-2; D perhaps matches TRBD1 (6 bases). Per germline, CDR1 GTSNPN and CDR2 SVGIG (reference sequence). Deletions cut 1 base from V and 4 bases from J, with 16 bases between. CDR3 size: 16 residues. The CDR3 loop is CAWSARTVRGTGELFF. The CDR3 DNA sequence: TGTGCCTGGAGTGCCCGGACAGTCCGGGGCACCGGGGAGCTGTTTTTT.

This clone was counted once. This chain links TRBV5-4 with TRBJ2-2, with TRBD2 as a possible D gene (5 bases). Germline V gene sequence: CDR1 SGHNT, CDR2 YYREEE (reference sequence). V was pared by 0 bases and J by 6 bases, with 9 bases between. CDR3 size: 14 residues. CDR3 bases: TGTGCCAGCAGCTTGGATCTAGCTGCCGGGGAGCTGTTTTTT. Translating it yields CASSLDLAAGELFF.

The chain is built from TRBV4-1 and TRBJ1-6; 8 bases match TRBD1. This CDR3 has 17 residues. Trimming at V came to 1 base and at J to 10 bases, leaving 12 bases not matched to a gene. From germline, CDR1 is MGHRA and CDR2 YSYEKL. The DNA for the CDR3 is TGCGCCAGCAGCCAAGGCCCCCCACAGGGGGTTGGATCACCCCTCCACTTT. Translated: CASSQGPPQGVGSPLHF.

This clone was observed once. The chain combines TRBV11-2 with TRBJ1-4, with 9 bases fitting TRBD1. This CDR3 spans 14 amino acids. The J segment lost 6 bases and the V segment lost 5 bases, leaving 4 bases of the junction unmatched. Germline V gives CDR1 SGHAT, CDR2 FQNNGV. CDR3 region: CASSRDRAYEKLFF. CDR3 sequence (DNA): TGTGCCAGCAGCCGGGACAGGGCTTATGAAAAACTGTTTTTT.

V is TRBV30 and J is TRBJ1-1, with D uncertain. Trimming pared 2 bases from V and 0 bases from J, leaving 7 bases between. From germline, CDR1 is GTSNPN and CDR2 SVGIG (reference sequence). The CDR3 length is 13 residues. CDR3: CAWSSVMNTEAFF. CDR3 sequence (DNA): TGTGCCTGGAGTTCGGTGATGAACACTGAAGCTTTCTTT.

This clone was counted only a few times. This chain joins TRBV7-3 and TRBJ2-3, with D possibly being TRBD2 (7 bases). The CDR3 totals 14 residues. The V gene lost 3 bases and the J gene lost 2 bases, with 9 bases spanning the gap. In germline, CDR1 is SGHTA, CDR2 FQGTGA. Here the CDR3 reads CASSFGGHTDTQYF. CDR3 nucleotide sequence: TGTGCCAGCAGCTTCGGGGGGCACACAGATACGCAGTATTTT.

This clone was seen only once. For the CDR3, the DNA is TGTGCCAGCAGCTTTAGAGTCGGCGAGCAGTACTTC. Protein product: CASSFRVGEQYF. This chain links TRBV5-5 with TRBJ2-7; no definite D call. Germline CDR1 and CDR2: SGHKS and YYEKEE (reference sequence). V gave up 2 bases and J gave up 6 bases, with 9 bases separating them. CDR3 size: 12 residues.

This rearrangement joins TRBV6-2 or TRBV6-3 to TRBJ1-2, with no clear D. The germline V gene encodes CDR1 MNHEY and CDR2 SVGEGT. Deletions cut 6 bases from V and 2 bases from J, with 10 bases between. CDR3 length: 13 residues. This CDR3 is CASSPDANYGYTF. For the CDR3, the DNA is TGTGCCAGCAGCCCGGACGCGAACTATGGCTACACCTTC.

The rearrangement uses TRBV6-5 and TRBJ1-4; D may be TRBD1 (5 bases). Per the germline V gene, CDR1 is MNHEY and CDR2 is SVGAGI. V was cut by 6 bases and J by 7 bases, with 15 bases left in between. The CDR3 is made up of 14 amino acids. The CDR3 region has the DNA TGTGCCAGCAGGGGGACGGGCGGCGGTGAAAAACTGTTTTTT. Its translation is CASRGTGGGEKLFF.

This chain joins TRBV7-9 and TRBJ2-4, with D perhaps matching TRBD1 or TRBD2 (5 bases each). Trimming took off 1 base at V and 3 bases at J, with 13 bases between the two ends. Per the germline V gene, CDR1 is SEHNR and CDR2 is FQNEAQ (reference sequence). The CDR3 length is 16 residues. CDR3 DNA: TGTGCCAGCAGCTTAGGCCAGGGACGGAGCAAAAACATTCAGTACTTC. It encodes CASSLGQGRSKNIQYF.

The V gene is TRBV19, the J gene TRBJ2-1, with 9 bases matching TRBD2. Trimming took 6 bases from V and 0 from J; bases not matched to a gene: 3. Germline-derived CDR1 and CDR2 are LNHDA and SQIVND (reference sequence). The CDR3 is 15 amino acids. CDR3 DNA sequence: TGTGCCAGTAGGGCGGGAGGGGGCTCCTACAATGAGCAGTTCTTC. Amino acids: CASRAGGGSYNEQFF.

The chain recombines TRBV7-2 with TRBJ2-7, with 10 bases fitting TRBD1. V lost 1 base to trimming and J lost 3 bases; unmatched junction nucleotides: 6. The CDR3 runs 16 residues. CDR1 is SGHTA and CDR2 is FQGNSA in the germline V gene. The CDR3 sequence is CASSLVGTGDFYEQYF. DNA of the CDR3: TGTGCCAGCAGCTTAGTGGGGACAGGGGATTTCTACGAGCAGTACTTC.

J is TRBJ1-3 and V is TRBV30; D is possibly TRBD1 (5 bases). The CDR3 totals 12 residues. Germline CDR1 is GTSNPN and CDR2 is SVGIG (reference sequence). The CDR3 is CATGGIGNTIYF. In DNA form, the CDR3 reads TGTGCAACCGGGGGTATTGGAAACACCATATATTTT.

J is TRBJ1-2 and V is TRBV30; D possibly corresponds to TRBD1 (5 bases). CDR1 and CDR2 (germline): GTSNPN, SVGIG (reference sequence). V was cut by 5 bases and J by 4 bases, with 17 bases left in between. CDR3 length equals 14 residues. CDR3 amino acids: CAWAPLGPSYGYTF. In DNA, the CDR3 is TGTGCCTGGGCTCCCCTGGGACCCAGCTATGGCTACACCTTC.

V usage is TRBV5-1 and J usage is TRBJ2-5; D is possibly TRBD2 (6 bases). The germline V gene encodes CDR1 SGHRS and CDR2 YFSETQ. V was clipped by 5 bases and J by 2 bases, with 13 bases between them. The CDR3 is 14 residues long. The CDR3 sequence: CASSQPGRQETQYF. The CDR3 coding sequence is TGCGCCAGCAGTCAACCCGGGAGACAAGAGACCCAGTACTTC.

The V gene is TRBV10-2, the J gene TRBJ1-5, with 7 bases matching TRBD1. The germline CDR1 and CDR2 sequences are WSHSY and SAAADI. J lost 9 bases, V lost 1 base, and 9 bases had no gene match. This CDR3 is 15 amino acids long. The CDR3 sequence is CASSEYGQNRGPQHF. In DNA form, the CDR3 reads TGCGCCAGCAGTGAGTACGGACAGAACAGGGGGCCCCAGCATTTT.

The chain combines TRBV10-3 with TRBJ1-4, with D maybe TRBD1 (5 bases). Trimming took 4 bases from V and 8 from J, leaving 17 bases between them. Germline V CDR1 and CDR2: ENHRY, SYGVKD. This CDR3 has 15 residues. CDR3 residues: CAISGGSRSGEKLFF. The CDR3 region has the DNA TGTGCCATCAGTGGTGGGTCCAGGTCAGGGGAAAAACTGTTTTTT.

This clone was counted a single time. The rearrangement joins TRBV5-1 to TRBJ2-4, with TRBD1 matching 9 bases. Unmatched junction bases numbered 7, after V lost 0 bases and J lost 9 bases. The germline gives CDR1 SGHRS, CDR2 YFSETQ. The CDR3 runs 15 residues. This chain's CDR3 is CASSLVDRGLTIQYF. The CDR3 DNA reads as TGCGCCAGCAGCTTGGTGGACAGGGGTTTGACCATTCAGTACTTC.

This sequence joins TRBV11-2 and TRBJ2-2, with a tentative D call TRBD2 (7 bases). CDR1 and CDR2 from the germline V gene are SGHAT and FQNNGV. There are 16 residues in the CDR3. The ends were cut back, 5 bases at V and 6 bases at J, with 19 bases in the middle. The CDR3 reads CASSPFRGGGPGELFF. CDR3 sequence (DNA): TGTGCCAGCAGCCCGTTTAGGGGGGGTGGCCCCGGGGAGCTGTTTTTT. The variable domain in full, completed from reference TRBV11-2 and TRBJ2-2, reads EAGVAQSPRYKIIEKRQSVAFWCNPISGHATLYWYQQILGQGPKLLIQFQNNGVVDDSQLPKDRFSAERLKGVDSTLKIQPAKLEDSAVYLCASSPFRGGGPGELFFGEGSRLTVL.

The chain combines TRBV3-1 (or the pseudogene TRBV3-2) with TRBJ2-7; 8 nucleotides line up with TRBD1. J gave up 3 bases and V 2 bases, and 6 bases lay outside the gene matches. Per the germline V gene, CDR1 is LGHDT and CDR2 is YNNKEL (reference sequence). CDR3 size: 15 residues. CDR3 in DNA: TGTGCCAGCAGCCAACGCGCGACAGGGGTCTACGAGCAGTACTTC. Protein: CASSQRATGVYEQYF.

This rearrangement joins TRBV12-3 or TRBV12-4 to TRBJ1-2, with D hard to call. The V and J ends lost 5 bases and 8 bases respectively, with 12 bases between them. CDR3 length equals 12 residues. The CDR3: CASSLYRGGYTF. The CDR3 region has the DNA TGTGCCAGCAGTCTCTACAGAGGAGGCTACACCTTC.

The V call is TRBV10-3, the J call TRBJ2-7; 8 bases agree with TRBD1. Trimming cost V 2 bases and J 2 bases; bases outside gene matches: 8. Germline CDR1 is ENHRY and CDR2 is SYGVKD. The CDR3 is 16 amino acids. This CDR3 is CAISEPGQGETYEQYF. CDR3 DNA sequence: TGTGCCATCAGTGAGCCAGGACAGGGTGAGACCTACGAGCAGTACTTC.

The chain employs TRBV15 and TRBJ2-7, with TRBD1 matching over 7 bases. Germline V gene sequence: CDR1 LNHNV, CDR2 YYDKDF (reference sequence). The CDR3 consists of 17 residues. V lost 0 bases, J lost 0 bases, and 8 bases stayed unmatched. CDR3 amino acids: CATSRDNRGSSSYEQYF. The CDR3 DNA follows: TGTGCCACCAGCAGAGATAACAGGGGTTCAAGCTCCTACGAGCAGTACTTC.

This clone was seen repeatedly, ten times or more. The rearrangement links TRBV30 to TRBJ1-5; D is unclear. There are 13 residues in the CDR3. Trimming left V 5 bases short and J 1 base short, with 9 bases between. Germline V gene lookup returns CDR1 GTSNPN and CDR2 SVGIG (reference sequence). The chain's CDR3 is CAWGKGSNQPQHF. CDR3 nucleotides: TGTGCCTGGGGTAAGGGAAGCAATCAGCCCCAGCATTTT.

The chain has TRBV9 and TRBJ2-3; possibly TRBD2 for D (5 bases). V lost 1 base, J lost 5 bases, and 14 bases lay in between. This CDR3 has 15 amino acids. CDR1 SGDLS and CDR2 YYNGEE come from the germline V gene. CDR3 DNA: TGTGCCAGCAGCGTATTTGATAGCGTGGTAGATACGCAGTATTTT. This encodes CASSVFDSVVDTQYF.